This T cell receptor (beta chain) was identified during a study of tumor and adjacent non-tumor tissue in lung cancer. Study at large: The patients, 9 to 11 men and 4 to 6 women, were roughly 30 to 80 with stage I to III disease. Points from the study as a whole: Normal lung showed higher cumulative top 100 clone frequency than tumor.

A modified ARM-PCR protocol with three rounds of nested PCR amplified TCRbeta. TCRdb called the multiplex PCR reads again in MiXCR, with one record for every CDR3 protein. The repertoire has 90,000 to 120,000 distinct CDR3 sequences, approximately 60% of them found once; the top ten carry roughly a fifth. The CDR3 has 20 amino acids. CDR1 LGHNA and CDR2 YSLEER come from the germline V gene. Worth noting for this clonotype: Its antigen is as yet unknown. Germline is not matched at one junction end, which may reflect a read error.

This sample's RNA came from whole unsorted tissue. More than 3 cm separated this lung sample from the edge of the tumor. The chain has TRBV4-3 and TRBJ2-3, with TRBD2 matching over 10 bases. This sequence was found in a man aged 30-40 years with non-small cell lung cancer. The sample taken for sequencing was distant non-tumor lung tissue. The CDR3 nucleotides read TGCGCCAGCAACCAAGATCAAAGCGGGGGGGCTGGATATGGCACAGATACGCAGTATTTT. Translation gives CASNQDQSGGAGYGTDTQYF.